What follows are 6 T cell receptor beta chains derived from one specimen sequenced in a study of T-cell memory formation after mild COVID-19. TCRdb analysed the 5' RACE reads with MiXCR anew, one entry per CDR3 protein. Among 470,000 or so distinct CDR3 sequences, about 20% were seen once, and the ten largest hold around a fifth. Source material: PBMCs or a T cell subset sorted from them (not recorded which). The receptors were sampled from a man aged 18 to 30 who had mild COVID-19 (a few samples of this study predate the infection). Cell type and time point are not known.

The V and J genes are TRBV5-5 and TRBJ1-1, with D unresolved. This CDR3 contains 11 residues. Germline V gene data show CDR1 as SGHKS and CDR2 as YYEKEE (reference sequence). Trimming took 4 bases from V and 9 from J, leaving 10 bases between them. This CDR3 is CASSLWVKAFF. The CDR3 nucleotides are TGTGCCAGCAGCCTTTGGGTGAAAGCTTTCTTT.

This sequence joins TRBV12-3 or TRBV12-4 and TRBJ2-7; TRBD2 agrees at 9 bases. The CDR3 sequence is 13 residues long. After removal of 5 bases from V and 6 bases from J, the junction contained 5 bases not matched to a gene. The CDR3 bases are TGTGCCAGCAGTCCAGGGACTAGCCTCGAGCAGTACTTC. Its protein is CASSPGTSLEQYF.

This clonotype was seen once. This chain uses TRBV7-3 with TRBJ1-5; no clear D gene. The CDR3 extends over 15 amino acids. Germline V gene sequence: CDR1 SGHTA, CDR2 FQGTGA. V was trimmed by 5 bases and J by 4 bases, leaving 15 bases between them. The CDR3: CASSPGILENQPQHF. CDR3 nucleotides: TGTGCCAGCAGCCCGGGAATCTTAGAGAATCAGCCCCAGCATTTT.

In its sample, this clonotype was seen a few times. The chain uses TRBV27 and TRBJ2-5; TRBD2 matches 9 bases. The CDR3 length is 13 residues. Germline-derived CDR1 and CDR2 are MNHEY and SMNVEV (reference sequence). Germline trimming cut 2 bases from V and 11 bases from J; bases unmatched to any gene: 6. CDR3 sequence reads: CASSLPAGGDQYF. CDR3 DNA: TGTGCCAGCAGTTTACCTGCGGGGGGGGATCAGTACTTC.

The V and J genes are TRBV10-3 and TRBJ1-5; possibly TRBD1 for D (5 bases). The V and J ends lost 0 bases and 2 bases respectively, with 14 bases between them. The CDR3 runs to 17 residues. CDR1 is ENHRY, CDR2 SYGVKD, per germline. The CDR3 DNA follows: TGTGCCATCAGTGAGTCCGTGGGGGAAAGCGGCAATCAGCCCCAGCATTTT. This codes for CAISESVGESGNQPQHF.

The genes are TRBV7-8 and TRBJ2-3; 8 nucleotides line up with TRBD2. The CDR3 spans 15 residues. The germline gives CDR1 SGHVS, CDR2 FQNEAQ. V shed 3 bases and J 2 bases; nucleotides not matched to a gene: 4. The CDR3 sequence is CASSFRGGTTDTQYF. The CDR3 DNA sequence: TGTGCCAGCAGCTTCCGCGGGGGGACCACAGATACGCAGTATTTT.